The present TCR beta chain was sequenced within a study of blood T cell repertoires in COVID-19. Study background: T cells, B-cell-depleted T cells, or PBMCs supplied cDNA or gDNA.

Trimming took 4 bases from V and 4 from J; bases not matched to a gene: 7. This CDR3 has 16 amino acids. Looked up from germline, CDR1 is LGHDT and CDR2 is YNNKEL (reference sequence). How the authors handled the data: For nucleated cells, counts were estimated from reference gene primer amplification. Only in-frame clones appear in the TCRdb table, and some are missing; sequencing was by immunoSEQ multiplex PCR. The DNA was the basis for D and trimming; V, J and clone size are from that table. Of some 170,000 clones in the sample, roughly 82% were seen once. The TCR sequence derives from a man in his forties or fifties who had recovered from COVID-19. The chain uses TRBV3-1 (or the pseudogene TRBV3-2) and TRBJ2-2; 9 positions match TRBD1. The sequenced sample consisted of PBMCs or T cells enriched from blood (not recorded which). CDR3 nucleotides: TGTGCCAGCAGCCTCCCCGGGACAGGGTTCACCGGGGAGCTGTTTTTT. Its protein is CASSLPGTGFTGELFF.